This T cell receptor (beta chain) was sequenced during a study of blood T cell repertoires in COVID-19. Libraries were prepared by immunoSEQ multiplex PCR; TCRdb keeps only in-frame clonotypes and omits some of them. The profile shows around 280,000 clones, about 83% of them singletons. The CDR3 spans 17 residues. Trimming at V came to 4 bases and at J to 7 bases, leaving 9 bases not matched to a gene. Germline V gives CDR1 ENHRY, CDR2 SYGVKD. Sample: PBMCs or T cells enriched from blood (not recorded which). The source of this sequence is a woman in her thirties or forties who had recovered from COVID-19. This chain joins TRBV10-3 and TRBJ2-1, with 14 positions matching TRBD2. The CDR3 protein is CAISGDRGTSGSNEQFF. In DNA form, the CDR3 reads TGTGCCATCAGTGGGGACAGGGGGACTAGCGGGAGTAATGAGCAGTTCTTC.